Described below is a single T cell receptor beta chain sequence and its context. This record belongs to a study of cytomegalovirus exposure and HLA in healthy donors. The PCR employed 60 Vbeta primers together with 13 Jbeta primers. Libraries were prepared by immunoSEQ multiplex PCR; TCRdb keeps only in-frame clonotypes and omits some of them. The table lists 120,000 to 150,000 clones, roughly 78% of them singletons. The TCR originated in a man younger than 35 in good health and CMV-seropositive. Sample: PBMCs.

CDR3 sequence (DNA): TGTGCCAGCAGCTTTCCGGGACAGCCCGGGGAGCTGTTTTTT. As protein: CASSFPGQPGELFF. The chain uses TRBV11-2 and TRBJ2-2; the match to TRBD1 covers 7 bases. Germline V gives CDR1 SGHAT, CDR2 FQNNGV. V gave up 3 bases and J gave up 6 bases; unmatched junction bases: 4. The CDR3 is made up of 14 amino acids.